Listed below are T cell receptor beta chains from one sample, sequenced in a study of beta chain features in type 1 diabetes. The data were produced by immunoSEQ multiplex PCR, yet TCRdb's version contains in-frame clones alone and is incomplete. The table has some 45,000 clones, just over 50% seen once. The sample comprised Tregs from blood. The receptors were sampled from a woman aged 18 to 35 in good health. CDR3s include the opening cysteine and the closing phenylalanine or tryptophan. D genes are given only for firm matches. Clone size is given for some rows only: seen once, a few or many times, or a class if the clone is expanded.

abundance | j_gene | d_gene | len | v_gene | CDR3aa | CDR3nt
few | TRBJ2-1 | . | 14 | TRBV2 | CASNVARTYNEQFF | TGTGCCAGCAATGTGGCTAGAACCTACAATGAGCAGTTCTTC
. | TRBJ1-6 | TRBD1 | 14 | TRBV18 | CASSLQGYNSPLHF | TGTGCCAGCTCACTACAGGGGTATAATTCACCCCTCCACTTT
. | TRBJ1-5 | . | 16 | TRBV2 | CASSEAAGKVGQPQHF | TGTGCCAGCAGTGAAGCGGCAGGGAAGGTGGGTCAGCCCCAGCATTTT
. | TRBJ2-3 | . | 13 | TRBV18 | CASSPGIYDTQYF | TGTGCCAGCTCACCTGGCATATACGATACGCAGTATTTT
. | TRBJ1-1 | . | 14 | TRBV7-9 | CASSLQGLNTEAFF | TGTGCCAGCAGCTTACAGGGGCTGAACACTGAAGCTTTCTTT
. | TRBJ2-4 | . | 15 | TRBV28 | CASSYRTLAKNIQYF | TGTGCCAGCAGTTACAGGACCCTAGCCAAAAACATTCAGTACTTC
. | TRBJ1-6 | . | 14 | TRBV6-5 | CASSLQGHNSPLHF | TGTGCCAGCAGCTTACAGGGCCATAATTCACCCCTCCACTTT
few | TRBJ1-1 | . | 15 | TRBV5-4 | CASSPRWGGGTEAFF | TGTGCCAGCAGCCCGAGGTGGGGCGGCGGCACTGAAGCTTTCTTT
. | TRBJ1-4 | . | 17 | TRBV5-4 | CASSPGIGPPTGEKLFF | TGTGCCAGCAGCCCAGGGATCGGGCCCCCGACCGGTGAAAAACTGTTTTTT
. | TRBJ2-2 | . | 16 | TRBV11-2 | CASRQSAGLNTGELFF | TGTGCCAGCAGACAGTCTGCGGGATTGAACACCGGGGAGCTGTTTTTT
. | TRBJ2-7 | . | 17 | TRBV5-6 | CASSPTSRGTRFDEQYF | TGTGCCAGCAGCCCGACGAGCCGGGGGACTCGGTTCGACGAGCAGTACTTC
few | TRBJ2-1 | TRBD1 | 13 | TRBV29-1 | CSVREQGAGEQFF | TGCAGCGTGAGGGAACAGGGGGCAGGGGAGCAGTTCTTC
. | TRBJ1-2 | TRBD1 | 13 | TRBV15 | CATSGTGNYGYTF | TGTGCCACCAGTGGGACAGGGAACTATGGCTACACCTTC